Shown below are 20 T cell receptor beta chains from a single sample sequenced in a study of monozygotic twins with inflammatory bowel disease. TCRdb reprocessed the 5' RACE reads and stores each CDR3 protein as one record, lacking DNA. Listed are more than 300,000 distinct CDR3 sequences; 2% to 3% falls within the top ten. Input material: blood. Receptors originate from a human donor with ulcerative colitis or Crohn's disease, or a healthy co-twin of an affected twin (not recorded which).

The rearrangement joins TRBV12-3 or TRBV12-4 to TRBJ1-1. The CDR3 contains 13 residues. The CDR3 spells CASSPFGHTEAFF.

The genes are TRBV11-3 and TRBJ2-5. The germline gives CDR1 SGHNT, CDR2 YENEEA. The CDR3 spans 13 residues. The CDR3 sequence: CASSRGLGETQYF.

This chain connects TRBV29-1 to TRBJ2-1; TCRdb picks TRBD1, but there is no DNA to check that call. This CDR3 spans 16 amino acids. Germline-derived CDR1 and CDR2 are SQVTM and ANQGSEA. The chain's CDR3 is CSVALRQGTSYNEQFF.

The CDR3 here is CASSNGAVPQPQHF. The chain carries TRBV5-5 and TRBJ1-5; the TCRdb call, TRBD1, lacks DNA for checking. This CDR3 is built from 14 residues. Germline V gene lookup returns CDR1 SGHKS and CDR2 YYEKEE (reference sequence).

The chain carries TRBV4-3 and TRBJ1-1; TCRdb gives TRBD1 as the D gene, but with no DNA this cannot be confirmed. This CDR3 has 13 residues. Germline CDR1 and CDR2: LGHNA and YSLEER. The CDR3 here is CASSQDDRGEAFF.

V and J are TRBV29-1 and TRBJ2-7; TCRdb's D gene call, TRBD1, goes unchecked for lack of DNA. Germline-derived CDR1 and CDR2 are SQVTM and ANQGSEA. The CDR3 runs to 12 residues. CDR3 residues: CSGRLNRDEQYF.

The chain has TRBV12-3 or TRBV12-4 and TRBJ1-1; TCRdb reports TRBD1, a call that lacks DNA to check it against. This CDR3 region has 16 residues. The CDR3 spells CASVGGQGTMNTEAFF.

The chain is built from TRBV12-3 or TRBV12-4 and TRBJ1-5; TCRdb picks TRBD1, but there is no DNA to check that call. This CDR3 region has 18 residues. The CDR3 here is CASSPQAGDRASNQPQHF.

The chain recombines TRBV11-1 with TRBJ2-1; TCRdb names TRBD1, which stays unverified in the absence of DNA. This CDR3 has 15 amino acids. Germline V CDR1 and CDR2: SGHAT, FQDESV (reference sequence). CDR3 protein: CASSLRGVPYNEQFF.

The V call is TRBV20-1, the J call TRBJ1-1. Per the germline V gene, CDR1 is DFQATT and CDR2 is SNEGSKA (reference sequence). This CDR3 comprises 11 residues. This CDR3 reads CSARGNAEAFF.

This chain uses TRBV9 with TRBJ2-2. Germline values: CDR1 SGDLS, CDR2 YYNGEE. The CDR3 loop spans 13 amino acids. CDR3 protein: CASSADTTGELFF.

The rearrangement joins TRBV7-9 to TRBJ2-3. The CDR3 runs to 12 residues. Germline V CDR1 and CDR2: SEHNR, FQNEAQ (reference sequence). CDR3 sequence: CASSPIRDTQYF.

V usage is TRBV4-3 and J usage is TRBJ2-5; absent DNA, TCRdb's TRBD2 call cannot be checked. Per the germline V gene, CDR1 is LGHNA and CDR2 is YSLEER. This CDR3 has 17 residues. CDR3 region: CASSPLISGGAGETQYF.

This chain joins TRBV6-2 or TRBV6-3 and TRBJ1-2. Germline lookup yields CDR1 MNHEY and CDR2 SVGEGT. This CDR3 comprises 16 residues. This CDR3 is CASSYTAVKRNYGYTF.

The genes are TRBV7-9 and TRBJ2-5; the D gene TCRdb calls, TRBD2, cannot be checked with no DNA. Germline V gene data show CDR1 as SEHNR and CDR2 as FQNEAQ (reference sequence). The CDR3 contains 16 residues. CDR3 sequence reads: CASTYPGTSGEETQYF.

V and J are TRBV10-3 and TRBJ1-2. The V gene's germline CDR1 is ENHRY and CDR2 SYGVKD. CDR3 length: 14 amino acids. The CDR3 is CAIRWVIPTYGYTF.

V usage is TRBV30 and J usage is TRBJ2-1. Germline values: CDR1 GTSNPN, CDR2 SVGIG (reference sequence). The length of the CDR3 is 13 residues. This CDR3 is CAWSVGIVNEQFF.

CDR3 region: CASSRTSSTDTQYF. This sequence joins TRBV5-1 and TRBJ2-3; TCRdb proposes TRBD2, but this gene call is untestable without DNA. This CDR3 has 14 amino acids. Germline V gene sequence: CDR1 SGHRS, CDR2 YFSETQ.

The rearrangement joins TRBV6-1 to TRBJ2-6; checking the TCRdb D call of TRBD1 is not possible without DNA. CDR3 length: 19 residues. The V gene's germline CDR1 is MNHNS and CDR2 SASEGT. The CDR3 spells CASSLPPTGALGGANVLTF.

The J gene is TRBJ1-5, the V gene TRBV10-3. CDR1 is ENHRY and CDR2 is SYGVKD in the germline V gene. The CDR3 extends over 13 amino acids. The CDR3 spells CAISGLVDQPQHF.